One and the same sample provided the 18 T cell receptor beta chains below, sequenced in a study of blood T cell repertoires in COVID-19. Here immunoSEQ multiplex PCR was the method, and the copy in TCRdb shows in-frame clones only, minus some. The sample records under 200,000 clones, roughly four fifths being singletons. Sequences were obtained from peripheral blood. The receptors come from a human donor in a cohort sampled during active COVID-19.

This chain links TRBV7-6 with TRBJ2-7; D may be TRBD1 (6 bases). The CDR3 is 14 residues long. The germline gives CDR1 SGHVS, CDR2 FNYEAQ. Trimming cost V 2 bases and J 3 bases, with 11 bases left between them. Here the CDR3 reads CASSLRTDHYEQYF. As DNA, the CDR3 is TGTGCCAGCAGCTTAAGGACAGACCACTACGAGCAGTACTTC.

The chain carries TRBV6-6 and TRBJ1-3; D unresolved. This CDR3 is 16 amino acids long. Germline loops: CDR1 MNHNY, CDR2 SVGAGI (reference sequence). V lost 0 bases and J lost 0, with 9 bases in between. The DNA for the CDR3 is TGTGCCAGCAGTTACTCTGAGTTCTTCTCTGGAAACACCATATATTTT. This sequence encodes CASSYSEFFSGNTIYF.

This chain links TRBV5-1 with TRBJ1-1; a possible D gene is TRBD1 (5 bases). The germline CDR1 and CDR2 sequences are SGHRS and YFSETQ. The CDR3 spans 15 residues. V was clipped by 5 bases and J by 2 bases, with 16 bases between them. CDR3 protein: CASSLAQTANTEAFF. CDR3 coding DNA: TGCGCCAGCAGTCTGGCGCAGACAGCAAACACTGAAGCTTTCTTT.

This clone was detected only once. The chain has TRBV18 and TRBJ2-7; possibly TRBD1 for D (6 bases). Per germline, CDR1 KGHSH and CDR2 LQKENI. V lost 6 bases, J lost 12 bases, and 21 bases lay in between. The CDR3 contains 13 residues. The CDR3 reads CASSSGQTTRGYF. DNA of the CDR3: TGTGCCAGCTCTTCCGGACAGACTACTAGGGGGTACTTC.

This clone was seen a handful of times. The chain uses TRBV10-1 and TRBJ1-1; the match to TRBD1 covers 7 bases. Trimming at V came to 5 bases and at J to 4 bases, leaving 7 bases not matched to a gene. Germline CDR1 WNHNN, CDR2 SYGVQD (reference sequence). The CDR3 consists of 14 residues. The CDR3 bases are TGCGCCAGCAGTTCATCGACAGGGCTCACTGAAGCTTTCTTT. It yields the protein CASSSSTGLTEAFF.

V gene TRBV7-2 combines with J gene TRBJ1-4; 8 bases are a match to TRBD1. From germline, CDR1 is SGHTA and CDR2 FQGNSA. The CDR3 length is 14 residues. Unmatched junction bases numbered 7, after V lost 5 bases and J lost 8 bases. CDR3 in amino acids: CASSTDRGREKLFF. The CDR3 nucleotides are TGTGCCAGCAGCACCGACAGGGGAAGAGAAAAACTGTTTTTT.

This chain uses TRBV7-8 with TRBJ1-1; 8 bases line up with TRBD1. The trim removed 4 bases at V and 0 bases at J, leaving 1 base unmatched. The CDR3 totals 14 residues. In germline, CDR1 is SGHVS, CDR2 FQNEAQ. The CDR3 loop reads CASSWDRLNTEAFF. Here the CDR3 DNA reads TGTGCCAGCAGCTGGGACAGGTTGAACACTGAAGCTTTCTTT.

The rearrangement uses TRBV5-3 and TRBJ1-5; D not resolved. TRBV5-3 is flagged as an ORF with uncertain function. The V end lost 4 bases, the J end lost 3 bases, and 8 bases lay between the germline ends. The CDR3 is 13 residues long. CDR3: CARSTRANQPQHF. The CDR3 coding sequence is TGTGCCAGAAGCACGCGGGCCAATCAGCCCCAGCATTTT.

Here the CDR3 DNA reads TGTGCCAGCAGTTTAGCGGGTAGTAGGAATGAGCAGTTCTTC. Translating gives CASSLAGSRNEQFF. The V and J genes are TRBV6-5 and TRBJ2-1, with TRBD2 identical over 7 bases. The junction had 7 bases not matched to a gene; V was cut back by 4 bases and J by 7 bases. Per the germline V gene, CDR1 is MNHEY and CDR2 is SVGAGI. The CDR3 contains 14 residues.

This chain joins TRBV5-4 and TRBJ1-4; TRBD1 might be the D (5 bases). V shed 3 bases and J shed 3 bases, with 12 bases lying between them. This CDR3 comprises 15 residues. From germline, CDR1 is SGHNT and CDR2 YYREEE (reference sequence). The CDR3 loop is CASSSMGGANEKLFF. CDR3 coding DNA: TGTGCCAGCAGCTCGATGGGGGGGGCTAATGAAAAACTGTTTTTT.

The chain has TRBV27 and TRBJ2-7, with TRBD2 matching over 15 bases. The V segment lost 7 bases and the J segment 7 bases; nucleotides outside the gene matches: 8. The CDR3 is 15 amino acids. The V gene's germline CDR1 is MNHEY and CDR2 SMNVEV (reference sequence). The CDR3 sequence is CASKPGLAGGYEQYF. Here the CDR3 DNA reads TGTGCCAGCAAACCCGGACTAGCGGGGGGGTATGAGCAGTACTTC.

In its sample, this clone was seen once. The rearrangement links TRBV6-5 to TRBJ2-1, with TRBD1 identical over 10 bases. This CDR3 has 15 amino acids. Germline V gene data show CDR1 as MNHEY and CDR2 as SVGAGI. Trimming took 6 bases from V and 2 from J; bases not matched to a gene: 4. CDR3 amino acids: CASRPGQGAYNEQFF. The CDR3 coding sequence is TGTGCCAGCAGACCCGGACAGGGGGCCTACAATGAGCAGTTCTTC.

V and J are TRBV5-6 and TRBJ2-2; D is unresolved. The CDR3 runs 14 residues. Germline CDR1 is SGHDT and CDR2 is YYEEEE. V lost 2 bases and J 7 bases, leaving 12 bases between the germline ends. Here the CDR3 reads CASSLYVPGGELFF. As DNA, the CDR3 is TGTGCCAGCAGCTTATATGTCCCGGGCGGGGAGCTGTTTTTT.

Details on this clone: At the DNA level, this CDR3 is encoded by other sequences in the same sample as well. This chain joins TRBV9 and TRBJ1-6, with 9 nucleotides matching TRBD1. The CDR3 covers 15 residues. Germline V gene sequence: CDR1 SGDLS, CDR2 YYNGEE. J lost 7 bases, V lost 0 bases, and 2 bases had no gene match. The CDR3 protein is CASSVGDRANSPLHF. As DNA, the CDR3 is TGTGCCAGCAGCGTAGGGGACAGGGCGAATTCACCCCTCCACTTT.

The chain employs TRBV10-3 and TRBJ1-3, with 9 nucleotides matching TRBD1. J was trimmed by 2 bases and V by 10 bases; bases with no gene match: 9. The CDR3 totals 15 residues. Germline CDR1 ENHRY, CDR2 SYGVKD. CDR3 residues: CANAGTGPPGNTIYF. DNA for the CDR3: TGTGCCAATGCCGGGACAGGGCCTCCTGGAAACACCATATATTTT.

This clone was seen a few times. The chain combines TRBV12-3 or TRBV12-4 with TRBJ2-3, with D possibly being TRBD2 (5 bases). The CDR3 length is 12 residues. V lost 5 bases and J 6 bases, leaving 9 bases between the germline ends. The CDR3 spells CASSPGKDTQYF. In DNA form, the CDR3 reads TGTGCCAGCAGTCCCGGGAAGGATACGCAGTATTTT.

This chain links TRBV24-1 with TRBJ1-1, with D perhaps TRBD1 (5 bases). CDR3 size: 13 residues. V lost 4 bases and J lost 12, with 17 bases in between. CDR1 KGHDR and CDR2 SFDVKD come from the germline V gene. The CDR3 sequence is CATSDRGGGMTFF. In nucleotides, the CDR3 is TGTGCCACCAGTGACCGCGGGGGGGGTATGACTTTCTTT.

The sample holds one count of this clone. This chain uses TRBV4-3 with TRBJ1-4; no clear D. The germline V gene encodes CDR1 LGHNA and CDR2 YSLEER. Between the trimmed V and J ends, which lost 0 bases and 8 bases, there was a span of 13 bases. This CDR3 is 15 amino acids long. In DNA form, the CDR3 reads TGCGCCAGCAGCCAAGATAAAGGGAGGTGGGAAAAACTGTTTTTT. Translating it yields CASSQDKGRWEKLFF.